This T cell receptor (beta chain) was sequenced for a study of PD-1 blockade in mismatch repair-deficient tumors. As to this clone: Its target is unknown.

Trimming took 6 bases from V and 7 from J; bases not matched to a gene: 6. CDR1 is WSHSY and CDR2 is SAAADI in the germline V gene. There are 14 residues in the CDR3. Using immunoSEQ multiplex PCR, the repertoire was profiled, and TCRdb retains in-frame clones only, with some absent. The sample contains approximately 10,000 clones, around nine tenths of which appear only once. Time point defined: 10-day in vitro stimulation with candidate neoantigen peptide 3. Cells were stimulated approximately nine days with each of about 7 ELISpot-reactive neoantigens. This receptor was identified in an adult with mismatch repair-deficient cancer. The sequenced sample was cells cultured in vitro, obtained from a patient treated with pembrolizumab. This chain joins TRBV10-2 and TRBJ2-4, with 10 positions matching TRBD2. The CDR3 loop reads CASRPGLAMNIQYF. CDR3 DNA: TGCGCCAGCAGACCGGGACTAGCGATGAACATTCAGTACTTC.